A selection of T cell receptor beta chains follows, all from one sample in a study of blood T cell repertoires in COVID-19. Repertoires were generated with immunoSEQ multiplex PCR, while TCRdb's copy carries only in-frame clones and drops some. The sample shows around 100,000 clones, roughly 89% of them seen only once. The sequenced sample consisted of peripheral blood. The receptors shown here come from a human donor in a cohort sampled during active COVID-19. Both conserved end residues are part of each CDR3. Clone size is shown for a subset of rows, as once, few, many or a class of expanded clone.

CASSADKSGGHRGTYNEQFF	.	TRBV9	TRBJ2-1
CASSLETGSEAFF	.	TRBV11-1	TRBJ1-1
CASSTSGVPGGFYNEQFF	.	TRBV19	TRBJ2-1
CASSWGQGNQPQHF	.	TRBV3-1/TRBV3-2	TRBJ1-5
CASSGSMNTEAFF	.	TRBV25-1	TRBJ1-1
CSVSRDGNTEAFF	.	TRBV29-1	TRBJ1-1
CASSFGTVGYEQYF	.	TRBV7-8	TRBJ2-7
CASSLGLGGTYEQYF	few	TRBV7-2	TRBJ2-7
CASSQDNGRASYNEQFF	.	TRBV4-3	TRBJ2-1
CASSPGRGEQFF	.	TRBV7-6	TRBJ2-1
CASSIGTGGSNEQFF	.	TRBV19	TRBJ2-1
CASTVDRGYTF	.	TRBV6-6	TRBJ1-2
CASSPTGVSNTEAFF	few	TRBV27	TRBJ1-1
CASSLASDPYNEQFF	.	TRBV7-2	TRBJ2-1
CASSLDRGEGNIQYF	.	TRBV5-1	TRBJ2-4
CASSRTGNTGELFF	.	TRBV25-1	TRBJ2-2
CASSLGQGNTIYF	few	TRBV18	TRBJ1-3
CAGNGGGNTIYF	.	TRBV30	TRBJ1-3
CASSLDGTGYGYTF	.	TRBV5-1	TRBJ1-2
CASRIDRGIAVNSPLHF	.	TRBV27	TRBJ1-6
CASSGDRELIYGYTF	.	TRBV9	TRBJ1-2
CASSFQDRAPRELFF	.	TRBV7-9	TRBJ2-2
CASSQILAGASDTQYF	.	TRBV4-3	TRBJ2-3
CASSLNRANNEKLFF	.	TRBV4-1	TRBJ1-4
CASSPGRRATYNEQFF	.	TRBV28	TRBJ2-1
CASSLVQVTNEQFF	.	TRBV13	TRBJ2-1
CASSTQQGAGETQYF	.	TRBV19	TRBJ2-5
CASRRQGELTNEKLFF	.	TRBV19	TRBJ1-4
CASAAGSFYEQYF	.	TRBV19	TRBJ2-7
CASSPRRVVNEKLFF	.	TRBV3-1/TRBV3-2	TRBJ1-4
CASSLQGKNSNQPQHF	.	TRBV19	TRBJ1-5
CASSGLAGGLGTQYF	.	TRBV5-1	TRBJ2-3
CASSPPTGFYEQYF	.	TRBV18	TRBJ2-7
CASSLLGSGYGNTIYF	.	TRBV7-2	TRBJ1-3
CASSPTTGVQGNTIYF	.	TRBV18	TRBJ1-3
CASSPTGFNYGYTF	.	TRBV18	TRBJ1-2
CASSIGQGLGYTF	.	TRBV19	TRBJ1-2
CASSPLAGVSYNEQFF	.	TRBV5-6	TRBJ2-1
CASSLGPGGNGYTF	.	TRBV11-2	TRBJ1-2
CASTLIQAINQPQHF	.	TRBV28	TRBJ1-5
CASRNRVTEAFF	.	TRBV12-3/TRBV12-4	TRBJ1-1
CASSQANRVGSGELFF	.	TRBV3-1/TRBV3-2	TRBJ2-2
CASSLDGGISYNEQFF	.	TRBV5-1	TRBJ2-1